The 30 T cell receptor beta chains given below trace back to one sample, sequenced in a study of T cells in Graves' hyperthyroidism and ophthalmopathy. Amplified regions were TCR beta CDR3 sequences from RNA transcripts. A set of HTBI primers served as the primers for a first-round RT-PCR of the TCR CDR3. TCRdb reprocessed the multiplex PCR reads via MiXCR and lists one record per CDR3 protein. The sample holds around 500,000 distinct CDR3 sequences, roughly 14% seen once. The sequenced sample consisted of blood. The receptors derive from a woman younger than 30 with Graves' hyperthyroidism.

This clonotype was seen only a few times. This chain joins TRBV6-5 and TRBJ1-2, with TRBD1 identical over 12 bases. Germline CDR1 is MNHEY and CDR2 is SVGAGI. The length of the CDR3 is 19 residues. V shed 0 bases and J 3 bases; nucleotides not matched to a gene: 11. The CDR3 DNA follows: TGTGCCAGCAGTTACTCAGCCTATTCCGGGACAGGGGGCCACTATGGCTACACCTTC. Amino acids: CASSYSAYSGTGGHYGYTF.

This clonotype showed up just a few times. V usage is TRBV19 and J usage is TRBJ2-2; possibly TRBD1 or TRBD2 for D (5 bases each). V lost 4 bases and J lost 4, with 19 bases in between. From germline, CDR1 is LNHDA and CDR2 SQIVND (reference sequence). There are 17 residues in the CDR3. CDR3: CASSTGTFRITTGELFF. In DNA, the CDR3 is TGTGCCAGTAGTACCGGGACGTTTCGGATAACCACCGGGGAGCTGTTTTTT. Full variable domain (rest looked up from reference TRBV19 and TRBJ2-2): DGGITQSPKYLFRKEGQNVTLSCEQNLNHDAMYWYRQDPGQGLRLIYYSQIVNDFQKGDIAEGYSVSREKKESFPLTVTSAQKNPTAFYLCASSTGTFRITTGELFFGEGSRLTVL.

The genes are TRBV19 and TRBJ1-4, with D tentatively TRBD1 (5 bases). The germline gives CDR1 LNHDA, CDR2 SQIVND (reference sequence). V was pared by 5 bases and J by 3 bases, with 22 bases between. This CDR3 has 18 residues. The CDR3 DNA is TGTGCCAGTAGTCAAATAGGGGCCCGAGGAGTAGCTAATGAAAAACTGTTTTTT. The encoded protein is CASSQIGARGVANEKLFF.

This clonotype has ten or more counts. The chain combines TRBV28 with TRBJ2-1, with D perhaps matching TRBD2 (5 bases). The germline V gene encodes CDR1 MDHEN and CDR2 SYDVKM. V lost 4 bases to trimming and J lost 7 bases, with 8 bases between them. This CDR3 has 12 residues. CDR3 protein: CASSSPGNEQFF. The CDR3, as DNA: TGTGCCAGCAGTTCCCCGGGAAATGAGCAGTTCTTC.

V is TRBV30 and J is TRBJ2-1; D ambiguous. The V gene lost 0 bases and the J gene lost 6 bases, with 6 bases spanning the gap. The length of the CDR3 is 12 residues. CDR1 is GTSNPN and CDR2 is SVGIG in the germline V gene (reference sequence). The CDR3 DNA reads TGTGCCTGGAGTGTTGGCGTCAATGAGCAGTTCTTC. Its translation is CAWSVGVNEQFF. Full variable domain (remainder filled in from reference TRBV30 and TRBJ2-1): SQTIHQWPATLVQPVGSPLSLECTVEGTSNPNLYWYRQAAGRGLQLLFYSVGIGQISSEVPQNLSASRPQDRQFILSSKKLLLSDSGFYLCAWSVGVNEQFFGPGTRLTVL.

This clonotype came up many times. The rearrangement links TRBV6-2 or TRBV6-3 to TRBJ2-1; tentatively, D is TRBD2 (5 bases). Per the germline V gene, CDR1 is MNHEY and CDR2 is SVGEGT. CDR3 length equals 14 residues. The V end lost 10 bases, the J end lost 4 bases, and 17 bases lay between the germline ends. In nucleotides, the CDR3 is TGTGCCACCGTACTAGGTAACTCATACAATGAGCAGTTCTTC. Its translation: CATVLGNSYNEQFF.

The sample holds many counts of this clonotype. CDR3 protein: CASSRTSGGYNEQFF. CDR3 coding DNA: TGTGCCAGCAGCCGTACTAGCGGAGGCTACAATGAGCAGTTCTTC. The chain recombines TRBV12-3 or TRBV12-4 with TRBJ2-1; 8 bases agree with TRBD2. After removal of 6 bases from V and 3 bases from J, the junction contained 7 bases not matched to a gene. This CDR3 has 15 residues.

This chain uses TRBV9 with TRBJ2-2; unclear D gene. The V gene's germline CDR1 is SGDLS and CDR2 YYNGEE. Trimming pared 6 bases from V and 4 bases from J, leaving 10 bases between. This CDR3 region has 13 residues. The CDR3 region is CASTGAGTGELFF. CDR3 in DNA: TGTGCCAGCACCGGCGCTGGCACCGGGGAGCTGTTTTTT.

Concerning this clonotype itself: Its ends do not fully match the called genes, so a read error is possible. The chain is built from TRBV29-1 and TRBJ1-6; 8 nucleotides match TRBD1. This CDR3 is built from 15 residues. CDR1 SQVTM and CDR2 ANQGSEA come from the germline V gene. The CDR3 loop reads CSVRPGQEYSSPLHF. CDR3 bases: TGCAGCGTTCGACCGGGACAGGAGTATAGTTCACCCCTCCACTTT.

This clonotype was picked up a small number of times. This chain's CDR3 is CSATQGPTYYNEQFF. The DNA for the CDR3 is TGCAGTGCCACCCAGGGACCCACTTACTACAATGAGCAGTTCTTC. This rearrangement joins TRBV20-1 to TRBJ2-1; D may correspond to TRBD1 or TRBD2 (5 bases each). V was cut by 6 bases and J by 3 bases, with 18 bases left in between. This CDR3 has 15 residues. CDR1 is DFQATT and CDR2 is SNEGSKA in the germline V gene (reference sequence).

This clonotype was recorded at least ten times. The rearrangement links TRBV20-1 to TRBJ2-1, with 12 positions matching TRBD2. Germline lookup yields CDR1 DFQATT and CDR2 SNEGSKA (reference sequence). The CDR3 loop spans 13 amino acids. Germline trimming cut 8 bases from V and 7 bases from J; bases unmatched to any gene: 6. The CDR3 DNA reads TGCAGTACCTCTAGCGGGAGGGGAAATGAGCAGTTCTTC. It codes for CSTSSGRGNEQFF.

This clonotype was seen more than once but under ten times. V usage is TRBV25-1 and J usage is TRBJ1-5; 10 positions match TRBD1. The V segment lost 6 bases and the J segment 3 bases; nucleotides outside the gene matches: 5. In germline, CDR1 is MGHDK, CDR2 SYGVNS. The CDR3 runs 15 residues. CDR3 region: CASSATGGNNQPQHF. In DNA form, the CDR3 reads TGTGCCAGCAGCGCGACAGGGGGCAACAATCAGCCCCAGCATTTT.

With respect to this clonotype: An end of the junction differs from the germline gene, which may be a read error. This sequence joins TRBV27 and TRBJ2-7; possibly TRBD1 for D (6 bases). This CDR3 is built from 14 residues. CDR1 is MNHEY, CDR2 SMNVEV, per germline (reference sequence). In DNA form, the CDR3 reads TGTGCCAGCAGGACCGGGACACCATCCTCCGAGCAGTACTTC. It yields the protein CASRTGTPSSEQYF.

A few counts support this clonotype. The chain's CDR3 is CASRPLPKSGNEQFF. The CDR3 bases are TGCGCCAGCAGGCCTCTCCCTAAATCAGGTAATGAGCAGTTCTTC. The chain links TRBV5-1 to TRBJ2-1; D gene ambiguous. Germline CDR1 SGHRS, CDR2 YFSETQ. This CDR3 has 15 amino acids. Trimming shortened V by 5 bases and J by 7 bases, and 19 bases separated the two germline ends.

The V gene is TRBV30, the J gene TRBJ2-7; D not resolved. The germline CDR1 and CDR2 sequences are GTSNPN and SVGIG (reference sequence). The CDR3 totals 12 residues. This CDR3 is CAWTESSHEQYV. CDR3 nucleotides: TGTGCCTGGACCGAAAGCTCCCACGAGCAGTACGTC.

This clonotype has at least ten counts. The chain links TRBV24-1 to TRBJ2-7, with D hard to call. Germline CDR1 and CDR2: KGHDR and SFDVKD. The V end was cut by 4 bases, the J end by 3 bases, with 3 bases between. The CDR3 totals 11 residues. CDR3 loop: CATSDHYEQYF. The CDR3 DNA is TGTGCCACCAGTGACCACTACGAGCAGTACTTC.

This clonotype came up many times. The chain has TRBV12-3 or TRBV12-4 and TRBJ1-1; 7 bases are a match to TRBD1. V gave up 6 bases and J gave up 0 bases; unmatched junction bases: 10. CDR3 length equals 16 residues. CDR3 sequence reads: CASRALVGQLNTEAFF. Written as DNA, the CDR3 is TGTGCCAGCAGAGCCTTGGTGGGACAGCTGAACACTGAAGCTTTCTTT.

This clonotype was counted many times. The V and J genes are TRBV7-6 and TRBJ1-6, with D possibly matching TRBD1 (5 bases). CDR1 and CDR2 from the germline V gene are SGHVS and FNYEAQ. V was shortened by 5 bases and J by 10 bases, with 9 bases between the two germline ends. This CDR3 is 12 amino acids long. The CDR3: CASSHKGSPLHF. CDR3 DNA sequence: TGTGCCAGCAGCCATAAGGGGTCACCCCTCCACTTT.

In its sample, this clonotype was seen many times. The rearrangement uses TRBV7-3 and TRBJ2-1; TRBD2 matches at 7 bases. The germline V gene has CDR1 SGHTA and CDR2 FQGTGA. The trim removed 1 base at V and 5 bases at J, leaving 8 bases unmatched. The CDR3 runs to 16 residues. The CDR3 protein is CASSLIAGSLNNEQFF. The CDR3 coding sequence is TGTGCCAGCAGCTTAATAGCGGGTTCTCTGAACAATGAGCAGTTCTTC.

V usage is TRBV12-3 or TRBV12-4 and J usage is TRBJ1-4, with a weak D call TRBD1 (6 bases). V was clipped by 2 bases and J by 8 bases, with 12 bases between them. The CDR3 has 14 residues. The CDR3 nucleotides are TGTGCCAGCAGTTTAAGGGACATGAGGGAAAAACTGTTTTTT. Residues: CASSLRDMREKLFF.

This clonotype was detected ten times or more. The V and J genes are TRBV6-4 and TRBJ2-7; weak D call: TRBD1 (6 bases). The CDR3 is made up of 15 amino acids. Between the trimmed V and J ends, which lost 3 bases and 7 bases, there was a span of 19 bases. Germline CDR1 and CDR2: MRHNA and SNTAGT. The CDR3 sequence: CASSDFQGMGWEQYV. CDR3 DNA sequence: TGTGCCAGCAGTGATTTTCAGGGGATGGGCTGGGAGCAGTACGTC.

The chain links TRBV28 to TRBJ2-2, with TRBD1 matching 10 bases. V trimming: 7 bases; J trimming: 3 bases; junction bases outside the gene matches: 11. The CDR3 contains 17 residues. Germline values: CDR1 MDHEN, CDR2 SYDVKM. CDR3 sequence reads: CASTNPLGQGYTGELFF. CDR3 nucleotides: TGTGCCAGCACCAATCCCTTGGGACAGGGGTACACCGGGGAGCTGTTTTTT.

There are many counts of this clonotype. The chain has TRBV15 and TRBJ1-2, with D uncertain. Germline loops: CDR1 LNHNV, CDR2 YYDKDF (reference sequence). Deletions cut 0 bases from V and 8 bases from J, with 10 bases between. This CDR3 is 13 amino acids long. CDR3 DNA sequence: TGTGCCACCAGCAGAGAGGTGGGAGGCGGCTACACCTTC. Its protein product is CATSREVGGGYTF.

The chain's CDR3 is CASSSGTRVKDTGELFF. CDR3 nucleotide sequence: TGCGCCAGCAGCTCCGGGACTAGGGTTAAGGACACCGGGGAGCTGTTTTTT. The J gene is TRBJ2-2, the V gene TRBV4-1, with 8 positions matching TRBD2. With 5 bases clipped from V and 3 bases from J, the junction kept 11 bases outside the gene matches. This CDR3 is built from 17 residues. Looked up from germline, CDR1 is MGHRA and CDR2 is YSYEKL.

The chain is built from TRBV6-1 and TRBJ1-1; no definite D call. Deletions cut 11 bases from V and 0 bases from J, with 13 bases between. The length of the CDR3 is 13 residues. Germline lookup yields CDR1 MNHNS and CDR2 SASEGT. Written as DNA, the CDR3 is TGTGCCGTCAGAATCGCGGTGAACACTGAAGCTTTCTTT. Translation: CAVRIAVNTEAFF.

This clonotype was found a few times. V gene TRBV19 combines with J gene TRBJ2-7; 8 bases line up with TRBD1. Trimming removed 5 bases from V and 5 bases from J; junction bases left unmatched: 5. CDR1 LNHDA and CDR2 SQIVND come from the germline V gene (reference sequence). This CDR3 has 13 amino acids. DNA of the CDR3: TGTGCCAGTAGTGCCCAGACAGGGGACGAGCAGTACGTC. It codes for CASSAQTGDEQYV.

The chain uses TRBV6-1 and TRBJ2-2, with 13 bases lining up with TRBD2. Germline V gives CDR1 MNHNS, CDR2 SASEGT. This CDR3 has 16 residues. V dropped 5 bases and J dropped 10; count of bases not matched to a gene: 10. The CDR3 loop reads CASSLPLAGGPKELFF. In nucleotides, the CDR3 is TGTGCCAGCAGTTTGCCACTAGCGGGAGGGCCCAAGGAGCTGTTTTTT.

This clonotype came up many times. The V and J genes are TRBV29-1 and TRBJ2-3; 7 bases map to TRBD2. The CDR3 runs 13 residues. V trimming: 1 base; J trimming: 6 bases; junction bases outside the gene matches: 4. Germline V gives CDR1 SQVTM, CDR2 ANQGSEA. The CDR3 loop reads CSVEASGGDTQYF. The CDR3 DNA follows: TGCAGCGTTGAAGCTAGCGGAGGGGATACGCAGTATTTT.

This clonotype showed up many times. Here the CDR3 DNA reads TGCCCCTGCCGGGAGCGGGAGGTGGATGAGCAGTTCTTC. It codes for CPCREREVDEQFF. The chain recombines TRBV29-1 with TRBJ2-1, with 9 bases matching TRBD2. The CDR3 contains 13 residues. The V gene's germline CDR1 is SQVTM and CDR2 ANQGSEA.

This clonotype has ten or more counts. J is TRBJ2-2 and V is TRBV2, with TRBD2 as a possible D gene (6 bases). The V gene's germline CDR1 is SNHLY and CDR2 FYNNEI. The CDR3 covers 18 residues. Trimming pared 4 bases from V and 1 base from J, leaving 19 bases between. The DNA for the CDR3 is TGTGCCAGCAGTGTCAGGTCGGTGGCGGGAAAGAACACCGGGGAGCTGTTTTTT. This translates into CASSVRSVAGKNTGELFF.